This T cell receptor beta chain was identified during a study of long-term antiretroviral therapy in people with HIV. The study's findings and limits: On ART adherence, viral resistance or therapy changes, no data were available.

In germline, CDR1 is MNHEY, CDR2 SVGAGI. This CDR3 has 14 residues. V shed 6 bases, J shed 9 bases, and the junction held 5 bases outside the gene matches. The libraries were made with immunoSEQ v3.0 at survey level. Sequencing set out to capture about 35,000-55,000 T-cell genomes per sample. The protocol was immunoSEQ multiplex PCR, while the TCRdb copy is restricted to in-frame clones and leaves out a portion. There are about 40,000 clones in the sample; approximately 85% occur only once, and about 6% lies in the top ten. Remarks on this clone: The antigen is undetermined.

The TCR was taken from a woman aged 45-65 years with HIV. The chain couples TRBV6-5 to TRBJ2-3; TRBD2 matches 14 bases. Sample: unsorted PBMCs, taken 3.1 years after starting antiretroviral therapy. The CDR3 DNA reads TGTGCCAGCAGGGTGGGACTAGCGGGGGCCACGCAGTATTTT. Its translation: CASRVGLAGATQYF.